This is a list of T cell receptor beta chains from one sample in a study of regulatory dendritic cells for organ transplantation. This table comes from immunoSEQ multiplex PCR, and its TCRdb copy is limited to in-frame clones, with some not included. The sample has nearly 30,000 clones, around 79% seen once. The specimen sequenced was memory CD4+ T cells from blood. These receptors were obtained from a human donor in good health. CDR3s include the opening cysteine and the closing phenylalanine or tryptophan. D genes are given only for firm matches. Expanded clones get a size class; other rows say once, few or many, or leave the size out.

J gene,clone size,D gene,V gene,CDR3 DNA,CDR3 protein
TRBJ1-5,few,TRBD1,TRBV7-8,TGTGCCAGCAGCCCGGGACAGGGCGTTCAGCCCCAGCATTTT,CASSPGQGVQPQHF
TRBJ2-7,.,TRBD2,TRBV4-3,TGCGCCAGCAGCCAGGGACTAGCGGGAGTAGGGCACGAGCAGTACTTC,CASSQGLAGVGHEQYF
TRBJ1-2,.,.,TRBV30,TGTGCCTGGAGCCTAGGGACGGTCTATGGCTACACCTTC,CAWSLGTVYGYTF
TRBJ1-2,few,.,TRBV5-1,TGCGCCAGCAGCTTGTGGCCAGGTTCGGCGGATGGCTACACCTTC,CASSLWPGSADGYTF
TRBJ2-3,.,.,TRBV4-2,TGTGCCAGCAGCCAAGATGGAGGAGGGGCCGGCGCAGATACGCAGTATTTT,CASSQDGGGAGADTQYF
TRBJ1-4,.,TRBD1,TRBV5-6,TGTGCCAGCAGCTTGGGGACAGGGGCCAATGAAAAACTGTTTTTT,CASSLGTGANEKLFF
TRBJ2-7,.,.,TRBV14,TGTGCCAGCAGCCCCGCGGGGATTGCAGGGACGTACGCCTACGAGCAGTACTTC,CASSPAGIAGTYAYEQYF
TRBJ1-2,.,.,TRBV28,TGTGCCAGCGAGACCTTCGGACCGATCTATGGCTACACCTTC,CASETFGPIYGYTF
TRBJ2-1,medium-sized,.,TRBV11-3,TGTGCCAGCAGCCCGGGGCCGGGCAAAAATGTTATTGAGCAGTTCTTC,CASSPGPGKNVIEQFF
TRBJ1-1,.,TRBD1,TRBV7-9,TGTGCCAGCAGCGGGACAGGGGCTCGGGGCACTGAAGCTTTCTTT,CASSGTGARGTEAFF
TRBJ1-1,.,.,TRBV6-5,TGTGCCAGCAGTTTACGGGGCAGGGAAGCTTTCTTT,CASSLRGREAFF
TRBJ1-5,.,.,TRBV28,TGTGCCAGCACCGACAGTAATAGCAATCAGCCCCAGCATTTT,CASTDSNSNQPQHF
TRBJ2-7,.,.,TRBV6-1,TGTGCCACCACCGGGACGCCAACCTACGAGCAGTACTTC,CATTGTPTYEQYF
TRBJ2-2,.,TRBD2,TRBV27,TGTGCCAGCACCCAGATAGCGGGAGGGGTTACCGGGGAGCTGTTTTTT,CASTQIAGGVTGELFF
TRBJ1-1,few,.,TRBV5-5,TGTGCCAGCAGCTTGGCAGGGCCCACTGAAGCTTTCTTT,CASSLAGPTEAFF
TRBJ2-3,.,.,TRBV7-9,TGTGCCAGCGGGCACGACCCCACAGATACGCAGTATTTT,CASGHDPTDTQYF
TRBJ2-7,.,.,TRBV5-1,TGCGCCAGCAGCTTCGGGCAGGTCGAGGGCGAGCAGTACTTC,CASSFGQVEGEQYF
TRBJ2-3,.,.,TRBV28,TGTGCCAGCAGTCGTGTCGGGGTGCAAGATACGCAGTATTTT,CASSRVGVQDTQYF
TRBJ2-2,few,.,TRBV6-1,TGTGCCAGCAGAGAAACAGGCCCAGGGGACACCGGGGAGCTGTTTTTT,CASRETGPGDTGELFF
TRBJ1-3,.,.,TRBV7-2,TGTGCCAGCAGCTTTTCCGGGCAGGGGATAAACACCATATATTTT,CASSFSGQGINTIYF
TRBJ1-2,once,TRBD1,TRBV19,TGTGCCAGTAGTATTCAGGGGGCGTTGGACTATGGCTACACCTTC,CASSIQGALDYGYTF
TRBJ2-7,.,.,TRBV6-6,TGTGCCAGCCTCGCACAGGGAGGACGCTACGAGCAGTACTTC,CASLAQGGRYEQYF
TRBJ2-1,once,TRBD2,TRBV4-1,TGCGCCAGCAGCCCTGACGGGGGGACCAACAATGAGCAGTTCTTC,CASSPDGGTNNEQFF
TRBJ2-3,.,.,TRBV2,TGTGCCAGCAGTGAAAACAGGGCCCCCGGTTATACGCAGTATTTT,CASSENRAPGYTQYF
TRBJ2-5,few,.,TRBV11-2,TGTGCCAGCAGCTTAGATCAAGGTAGCAGCTACCAAGAGACCCAGTACTTC,CASSLDQGSSYQETQYF
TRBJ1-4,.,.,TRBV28,TGTGCCAGCAGTTTATCACACACCTCTAATGAAAAACTGTTTTTT,CASSLSHTSNEKLFF
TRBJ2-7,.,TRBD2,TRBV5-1,TGCGCCAGCAGCTTGGCCGGGACTAGCGGCTACGAGCAGTACTTC,CASSLAGTSGYEQYF
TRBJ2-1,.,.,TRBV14,TGTGCCAGCAGCCAATTTCTGGGTAACCAAAATGAGCAGTTCTTC,CASSQFLGNQNEQFF
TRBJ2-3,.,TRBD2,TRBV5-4,TGTGCCAGCAGCTTGGGACTAGCGGGGGCAGTAGATACGCAGTATTTT,CASSLGLAGAVDTQYF